The 23 T cell receptor beta chains listed next were all sequenced from one sample in a study of blood T cells in healthy people across ages. Using a J-beta primer mix together with a sample-barcoded 5' primer, a second PCR was run for about 7 to 12 cycles. TCRdb re-called the 5' RACE reads with MiXCR, one entry per CDR3 protein. The sample lists some 1.6 million distinct CDR3 sequences, about 35% seen once, with about 10% in the top ten. Sequencing input: blood. These receptors came from a woman aged 25 to 45 in good health.

This clonotype appeared a few times. As DNA, the CDR3 is TGTGCCTGGAGTGGAGGGACAGCAACTAATGAAAAACTGTTTTTT. Its translation is CAWSGGTATNEKLFF. This chain uses TRBV30 with TRBJ1-4; TRBD1 aligns across 7 bases. Trimming cost V 1 base and J 0 bases; bases outside gene matches: 2. There are 15 residues in the CDR3. CDR1 and CDR2 (germline): GTSNPN, SVGIG (reference sequence).

This clonotype occurred once. An end of the junction differs from the germline gene, which may be a read error. The V gene is TRBV2, the J gene TRBJ1-4; D perhaps matches TRBD1 (5 bases). Germline assignment: CDR1 SNHLY and CDR2 FYNNEI. CDR3 length: 14 amino acids. The CDR3 is CASGEERGVGRLFF. In DNA form, the CDR3 reads TGTGCCAGCGGTGAAGAGAGAGGGGTAGGACGGCTGTTTTTT.

The rearrangement links TRBV20-1 to TRBJ1-2; no clear D. CDR1 is DFQATT and CDR2 is SNEGSKA in the germline V gene (reference sequence). V lost 2 bases and J lost 3, with 19 bases in between. The CDR3 has 16 residues. This CDR3 reads CSARLLRLSPDYGYTF. DNA of the CDR3: TGCAGTGCTAGACTGCTAAGGCTTTCACCGGACTATGGCTACACCTTC.

CDR3 in amino acids: CSARTSGGGQETQYF. The CDR3 coding sequence is TGCAGTGCTAGAACCTCCGGGGGCGGCCAAGAGACCCAGTACTTC. The chain employs TRBV20-1 and TRBJ2-5; D may be TRBD1 or TRBD2 (6 bases each). The V gene's germline CDR1 is DFQATT and CDR2 SNEGSKA (reference sequence). V lost 2 bases and J 1 base, leaving 14 bases between the germline ends. The CDR3 consists of 15 residues.

The table lists this clonotype with a few counts. The chain employs TRBV7-8 and TRBJ2-7; TRBD2 agrees at 14 bases. The germline CDR1 and CDR2 sequences are SGHVS and FQNEAQ. The CDR3 runs to 18 residues. The V gene end was trimmed by 5 bases and the J gene end by 3 bases; junction bases not matched to a gene: 12. CDR3: CASSRRLAGGQGVYEQYF. The CDR3 nucleotides are TGTGCCAGCAGCCGCCGACTAGCGGGGGGGCAAGGGGTCTACGAGCAGTACTTC.

The gene calls are TRBV4-1 and TRBJ1-6, with 10 bases identical to TRBD1. Trimming cost V 2 bases and J 8 bases; bases outside gene matches: 3. Germline-derived CDR1 and CDR2 are MGHRA and YSYEKL. This CDR3 contains 15 residues. The chain's CDR3 is CASSQPDRGYSPLHF. As DNA, the CDR3 is TGCGCCAGCAGCCAACCGGACAGGGGGTATTCACCCCTCCACTTT.

The chain carries TRBV5-1 and TRBJ2-1, with TRBD1 matching 10 bases. Judging by the DNA end, TRBJ2-7 fits better; the J call may be wrong. The germline CDR1 and CDR2 sequences are SGHRS and YFSETQ. The CDR3 is made up of 16 amino acids. The CDR3 reads CASSLSGTGAYNEQYF. CDR3 nucleotides: TGCGCCAGCAGCTTATCCGGGACAGGGGCCTACAATGAGCAGTACTTC.

This clonotype was counted once. The rearrangement joins TRBV9 to TRBJ1-4; D perhaps matches TRBD1 (6 bases). The V and J ends lost 3 bases and 0 bases respectively, with 12 bases between them. The CDR3 totals 16 residues. In germline, CDR1 is SGDLS, CDR2 YYNGEE. CDR3 sequence (DNA): TGTGCCAGCAGCGCAACCAGACAGGCAACTAATGAAAAACTGTTTTTT. Translating it yields CASSATRQATNEKLFF.

V usage is TRBV12-3 or TRBV12-4 and J usage is TRBJ2-3; 12 positions match TRBD2. The junction had 12 bases not matched to a gene; V was cut back by 5 bases and J by 0 bases. This CDR3 contains 19 residues. The CDR3 nucleotides are TGTGCCAGCAGTCTCACCCAGGGACTAGCGGGCCGAAGCACAGATACGCAGTATTTT. It codes for CASSLTQGLAGRSTDTQYF.

The chain employs TRBV19 and TRBJ2-1; 7 positions match TRBD2. V was clipped by 10 bases and J by 8 bases; unmatched bases: 14. Germline CDR1 reads LNHDA; CDR2 reads SQIVND (reference sequence). The CDR3 totals 14 residues. CDR3 sequence reads: CATRGEGSGHEQFF. Here the CDR3 DNA reads TGTGCCACTCGAGGGGAGGGTTCCGGACATGAGCAGTTCTTC. Full variable domain (remainder filled in from reference TRBV19 and TRBJ2-1): DGGITQSPKYLFRKEGQNVTLSCEQNLNHDAMYWYRQDPGQGLRLIYYSQIVNDFQKGDIAEGYSVSREKKESFPLTVTSAQKNPTAFYLCATRGEGSGHEQFFGPGTRLTVL.

J is TRBJ2-6 and V is TRBV28, with D perhaps assigned TRBD1 or TRBD2 (6 bases each). The V gene lost 6 bases and the J gene lost 1 base, with 13 bases spanning the gap. The CDR3 totals 16 residues. Germline CDR1 MDHEN, CDR2 SYDVKM. DNA for the CDR3: TGTGCCAGCAGCGGGGGCTCTCCTTCTGGGGCCAACGTCCTGACTTTC. As protein: CASSGGSPSGANVLTF.

This clonotype has only a few counts. At one boundary the junction diverges from the germline segment, which might be a read error. The chain recombines TRBV7-9 with TRBJ2-5; 7 bases are a match to TRBD1. Germline V gives CDR1 SEHNR, CDR2 FQNEAQ (reference sequence). The CDR3 is made up of 15 amino acids. CDR3 loop: CACSPGQAVKETQYF. The CDR3 bases are TGTGCCTGCAGCCCTGGACAGGCTGTGAAAGAGACCCAGTACTTC.

V and J are TRBV6-5 and TRBJ2-1; 9 bases fit TRBD1. Unmatched junction bases numbered 9, after V lost 8 bases and J lost 7 bases. This CDR3 region has 14 residues. Looked up from germline, CDR1 is MNHEY and CDR2 is SVGAGI. CDR3 loop: CASSDRGFPNEQFF. The CDR3 DNA is TGTGCCAGCTCCGACAGGGGGTTTCCAAATGAGCAGTTCTTC.

The chain uses TRBV5-5 and TRBJ2-7, with TRBD1 matching over 8 bases. J was trimmed by 5 bases and V by 1 base; bases with no gene match: 14. This CDR3 has 17 residues. Germline assignment: CDR1 SGHKS and CDR2 YYEKEE (reference sequence). The CDR3 is CASSLKAIGQGTNEQYF. The CDR3, as DNA: TGTGCCAGCAGCTTGAAGGCCATAGGACAGGGTACCAACGAGCAGTACTTC.

The chain couples TRBV29-1 to TRBJ1-2, with D unclear. CDR1 and CDR2 from the germline V gene are SQVTM and ANQGSEA. V lost 5 bases, J lost 4 bases, and 8 bases lay in between. This CDR3 contains 11 residues. The DNA of the CDR3 is TGCAGCGTTTTCGGGAGCTATGGCTACACCTTC. This gives the protein CSVFGSYGYTF.

The V gene is TRBV2, the J gene TRBJ2-7; the D gene is possibly TRBD2 (7 bases). Germline assignment: CDR1 SNHLY and CDR2 FYNNEI. This CDR3 contains 15 residues. V shed 0 bases and J shed 2 bases, with 11 bases lying between them. The CDR3 DNA sequence: TGTGCCAGCAGTGAAGCGGGGGGGGCCGCCTACGAGCAGTACTTC. Amino acid sequence: CASSEAGGAAYEQYF.

Ten or more counts support this clonotype. V is TRBV20-1 and J is TRBJ2-1; D gene uncertain. V lost 1 base to trimming and J lost 1 base, with 2 bases between them. CDR1 is DFQATT and CDR2 is SNEGSKA in the germline V gene (reference sequence). The CDR3 is 12 residues long. This CDR3 is CSARVSYNEQFF. Written as DNA, the CDR3 is TGCAGTGCTAGAGTATCCTACAATGAGCAGTTCTTC.

A word on this clonotype: A much larger clonotype is one base distant, so this may be a read error. The V call is TRBV29-1, the J call TRBJ2-1, with 11 bases fitting TRBD1. The CDR3 loop spans 14 amino acids. In germline, CDR1 is SQVTM, CDR2 ANQGSEA. As DNA, the CDR3 is TGCGGCGTTGAGGGACAGGGGGATTCGGCGGGGCAGTTCTTC. It translates to CGVEGQGDSAGQFF.

This clonotype was observed a handful of times. V and J are TRBV6-4 and TRBJ2-3; a weak D match, TRBD2 (5 bases). The CDR3 loop spans 13 amino acids. V was clipped by 0 bases and J by 9 bases, with 10 bases between them. Per germline, CDR1 MRHNA and CDR2 SNTAGT. CDR3 nucleotide sequence: TGTGCCAGCAGTGACTCGCTGGAGGACACGCAGTATTTT. Residues: CASSDSLEDTQYF.

This clonotype appeared a few times. Written as DNA, the CDR3 is TGTGCCAGCAGCGAACCCGGACAGGGGGAGGGAGGTGGCTACACCTTC. Protein sequence: CASSEPGQGEGGGYTF. The rearrangement uses TRBV7-9 and TRBJ1-2; 10 nucleotides agree with TRBD1. J gave up 7 bases and V 5 bases, and 13 bases lay outside the gene matches. Germline CDR1 reads SEHNR; CDR2 reads FQNEAQ (reference sequence). CDR3 size: 16 residues.

As to this clonotype: A much larger clone is a single base away; this may be a read error. The rearrangement joins TRBV6-4 to TRBJ2-1; D gene unclear. The CDR3 runs to 14 residues. V was trimmed by 3 bases and J by 7 bases, leaving 13 bases between them. Germline-derived CDR1 and CDR2 are MRHNA and SNTAGT. Written as DNA, the CDR3 is TGTGCCAGCAGTGAATTGGTCATCTCTAATGAGCAGTTCTTC. Translating it yields CASSELVISNEQFF.

A few counts support this clonotype. V usage is TRBV7-6 and J usage is TRBJ2-1; 10 bases are shared with TRBD2. Germline V CDR1 and CDR2: SGHVS, FNYEAQ. This CDR3 region has 16 residues. The trim removed 0 bases at V and 8 bases at J, leaving 7 bases unmatched. CDR3 residues: CASSLALAGVGHEQFF. CDR3 in DNA: TGTGCCAGCAGCTTAGCGCTAGCGGGGGTCGGCCATGAGCAGTTCTTC.

The chain is built from TRBV7-9 and TRBJ2-3, with D possibly called TRBD1 or TRBD2 (5 bases each). Germline V CDR1 and CDR2: SEHNR, FQNEAQ (reference sequence). The CDR3 is made up of 16 amino acids. With 1 base removed from V and 6 bases from J, the gap between germline ends came to 17 bases. The CDR3 loop reads CASSLEVGPLSDTQYF. The CDR3 DNA reads as TGTGCCAGCAGCTTAGAGGTGGGACCCCTATCCGATACGCAGTATTTT.